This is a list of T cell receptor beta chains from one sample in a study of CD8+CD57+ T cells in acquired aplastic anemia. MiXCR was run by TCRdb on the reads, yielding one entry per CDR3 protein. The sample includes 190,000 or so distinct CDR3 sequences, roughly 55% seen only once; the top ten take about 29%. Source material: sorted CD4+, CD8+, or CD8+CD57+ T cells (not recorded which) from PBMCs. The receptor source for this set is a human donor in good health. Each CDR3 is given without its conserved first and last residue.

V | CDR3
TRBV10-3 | AITADRDNSPLH
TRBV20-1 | SASSGSSYNSPLH
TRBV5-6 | ASSWLAGEGYEQY
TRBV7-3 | ASSTHSSSGTGVVWADTQY
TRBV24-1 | ATSDLDRSSTGELF
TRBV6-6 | ASSAGEGCAWETQY
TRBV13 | ASSLRAGFYNEQF
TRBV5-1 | ASSFNPGQGAGTQY
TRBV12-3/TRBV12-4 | ASSSQGPNQPQH
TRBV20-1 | SARGLAGAASDEQY
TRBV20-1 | RARERDTEAF
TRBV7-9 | ASSLLRGSSGNTIY
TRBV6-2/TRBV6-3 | ANSPGLAESNEQF
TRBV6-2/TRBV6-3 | ASSYIQGSGANVLT
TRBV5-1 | ASGLADYNEQF
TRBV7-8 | ASSLGIFSGANYNEQF
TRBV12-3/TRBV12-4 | ASKWGRMNTEAF